This T cell receptor beta chain was recovered during a study of control samples from healthy donors and cancer patients. Only in-frame clones appear in the TCRdb table, and some are missing; sequencing was by immunoSEQ multiplex PCR. The sample holds about 88,000 clones, approximately 95% seen once. The CDR3 has 15 residues. V lost 4 bases and J lost 5; bases outside the gene matches: 8. Germline V gene lookup returns CDR1 MNHNY and CDR2 SVGAGI (reference sequence). This sequence was found in a man aged 18 to 29 in good health. Material for sequencing was blood. The chain links TRBV6-6 to TRBJ1-5; the match to TRBD1 covers 7 bases. The CDR3 sequence is CASSSWTGDDQPQHF. CDR3 bases: TGTGCCAGCAGTTCGTGGACAGGCGACGATCAGCCCCAGCATTTT.